This T cell receptor (beta chain) originates from a study of T cells in Graves' hyperthyroidism and ophthalmopathy. Findings and caveats of the study: In the blood, most expanded thyroid clonotypes above 0.001 appeared as well. Ophthalmopathy, which appeared later, was predicted by the model a median around 6.9 months before onset.

V lost 6 bases to trimming and J lost 2 bases; unmatched junction nucleotides: 3. Per germline, CDR1 DFQATT and CDR2 SNEGSKA (reference sequence). The CDR3 contains 13 residues. On this clonotype itself: Its specificity is not known.

Graves' hyperthyroidism without ophthalmopathy progression within 18 months was termed stable. Criteria for exclusion of patients were uncontrolled infection, other autoimmune disease, pregnancy or lactation. Amplification yielded TCR beta CDR3 regions, with RNA transcripts as the source. A set of HTBI primers served as the primers for a first-round RT-PCR of the TCR CDR3. TCRdb re-analysed the multiplex PCR reads in MiXCR, keeping a single row per CDR3 protein. The repertoire holds a few hundred thousand distinct CDR3 sequences, with approximately 15% as singletons. The chain carries TRBV20-1 and TRBJ2-5; 10 bases fit TRBD2. Sequenced: blood. The TCR was taken from a woman aged 18 to 35 with Graves' hyperthyroidism. The CDR3 reads CSAGTSAQETQYF. As DNA, the CDR3 is TGCAGTGCCGGGACTAGCGCACAAGAGACCCAGTACTTC.